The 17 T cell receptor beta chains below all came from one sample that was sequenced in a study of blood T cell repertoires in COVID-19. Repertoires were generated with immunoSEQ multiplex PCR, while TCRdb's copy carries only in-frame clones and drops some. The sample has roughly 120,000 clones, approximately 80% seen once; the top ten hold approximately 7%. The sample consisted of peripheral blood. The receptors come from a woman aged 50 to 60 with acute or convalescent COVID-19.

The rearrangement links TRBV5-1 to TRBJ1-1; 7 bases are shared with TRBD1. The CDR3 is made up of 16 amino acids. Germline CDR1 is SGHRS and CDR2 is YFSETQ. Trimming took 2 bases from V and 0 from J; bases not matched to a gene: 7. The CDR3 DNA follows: TGCGCCAGCAGCTTTAATCCCGGGACAGTGAACACTGAAGCTTTCTTT. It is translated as CASSFNPGTVNTEAFF.

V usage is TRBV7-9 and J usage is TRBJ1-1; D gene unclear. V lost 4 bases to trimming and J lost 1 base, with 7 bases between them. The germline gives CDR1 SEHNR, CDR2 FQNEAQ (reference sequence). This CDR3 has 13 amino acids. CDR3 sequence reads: CASSYTANTEAFF. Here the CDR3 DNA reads TGTGCCAGCAGCTACACAGCGAACACTGAAGCTTTCTTT.

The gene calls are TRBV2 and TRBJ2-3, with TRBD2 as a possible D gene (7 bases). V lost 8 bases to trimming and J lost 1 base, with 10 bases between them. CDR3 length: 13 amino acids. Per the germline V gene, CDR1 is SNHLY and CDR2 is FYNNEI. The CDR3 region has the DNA TGTGCCAGCGGCGGGGGCGGCACAGATACGCAGTATTTT. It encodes CASGGGGTDTQYF.

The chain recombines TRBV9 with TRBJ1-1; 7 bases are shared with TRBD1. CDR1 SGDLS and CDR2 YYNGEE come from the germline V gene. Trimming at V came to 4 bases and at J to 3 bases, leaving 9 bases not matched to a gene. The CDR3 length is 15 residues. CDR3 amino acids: CASSPRQGVDTEAFF. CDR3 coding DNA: TGTGCCAGCAGCCCGAGACAGGGAGTTGACACTGAAGCTTTCTTT.

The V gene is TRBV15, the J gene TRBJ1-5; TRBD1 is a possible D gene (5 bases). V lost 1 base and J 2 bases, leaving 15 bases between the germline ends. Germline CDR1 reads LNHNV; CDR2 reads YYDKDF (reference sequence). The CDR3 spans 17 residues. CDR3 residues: CATSRAGGDGGNQPQHF. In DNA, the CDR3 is TGTGCCACCAGCAGAGCGGGGGGGGACGGTGGCAATCAGCCCCAGCATTTT. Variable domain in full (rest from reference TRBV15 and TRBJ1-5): DAMVIQNPRYQVTQFGKPVTLSCSQTLNHNVMYWYQQKSSQAPKLLFHYYDKDFNNEADTPDNFQSRRPNTSFCFLDIRSPGLGDTAMYLCATSRAGGDGGNQPQHFGDGTRLSIL.

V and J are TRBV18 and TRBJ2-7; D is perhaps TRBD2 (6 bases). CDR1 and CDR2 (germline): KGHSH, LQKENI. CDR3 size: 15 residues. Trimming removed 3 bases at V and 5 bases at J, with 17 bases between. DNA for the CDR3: TGTGCCAGCTCACCTAATCCTGCGGGGACGGACGAGCAGTACTTC. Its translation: CASSPNPAGTDEQYF.

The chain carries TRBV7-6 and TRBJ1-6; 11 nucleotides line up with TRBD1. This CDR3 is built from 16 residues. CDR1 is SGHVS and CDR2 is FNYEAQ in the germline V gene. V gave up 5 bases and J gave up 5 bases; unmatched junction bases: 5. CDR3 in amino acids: CASSQGQGVNNSPLHF. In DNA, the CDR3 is TGTGCCAGCAGCCAGGGACAGGGGGTGAATAATTCACCCCTCCACTTT.

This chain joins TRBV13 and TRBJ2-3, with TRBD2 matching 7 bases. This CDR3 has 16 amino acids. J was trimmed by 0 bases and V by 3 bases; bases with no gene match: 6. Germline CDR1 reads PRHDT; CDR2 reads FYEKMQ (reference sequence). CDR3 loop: CASSLRAGMSTDTQYF. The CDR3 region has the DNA TGTGCCAGCAGCTTGAGAGCGGGGATGAGCACAGATACGCAGTATTTT.

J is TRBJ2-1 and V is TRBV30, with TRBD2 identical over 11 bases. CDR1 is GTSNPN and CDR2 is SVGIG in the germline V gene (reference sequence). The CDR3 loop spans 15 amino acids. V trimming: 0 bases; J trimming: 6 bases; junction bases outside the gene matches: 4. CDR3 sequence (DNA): TGTGCCTGGAGTGTACAGCTAGCGGGGGGCAATGAGCAGTTCTTC. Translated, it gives CAWSVQLAGGNEQFF.

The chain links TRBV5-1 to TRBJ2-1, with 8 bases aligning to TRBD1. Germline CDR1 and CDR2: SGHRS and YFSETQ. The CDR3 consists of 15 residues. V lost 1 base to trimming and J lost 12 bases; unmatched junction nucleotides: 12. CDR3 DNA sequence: TGCGCCAGCAGCTTGTTCACTCTCGTACAGGGGGGGCAGTTCTTC. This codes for CASSLFTLVQGGQFF. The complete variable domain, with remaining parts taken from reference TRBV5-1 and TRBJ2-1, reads KAGVTQTPRYLIKTRGQQVTLSCSPISGHRSVSWYQQTPGQGLQFLFEYFSETQRNKGNFPGRFSGRQFSNSRSEMNVSTLELGDSALYLCASSLFTLVQGGQFFGPGTRLTVL.

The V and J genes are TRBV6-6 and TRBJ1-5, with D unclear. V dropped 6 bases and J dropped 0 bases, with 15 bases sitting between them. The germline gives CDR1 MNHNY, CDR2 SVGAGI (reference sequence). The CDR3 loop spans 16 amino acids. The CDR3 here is CASSPPPAYSNQPQHF. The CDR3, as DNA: TGTGCCAGCAGCCCCCCGCCCGCGTATAGCAATCAGCCCCAGCATTTT.

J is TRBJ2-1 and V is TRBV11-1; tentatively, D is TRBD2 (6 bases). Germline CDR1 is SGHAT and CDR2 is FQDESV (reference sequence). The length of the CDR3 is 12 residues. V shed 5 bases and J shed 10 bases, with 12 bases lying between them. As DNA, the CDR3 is TGTGCCAGCAGCCGCAATCTAGCGGAGCAGTTCTTC. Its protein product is CASSRNLAEQFF.

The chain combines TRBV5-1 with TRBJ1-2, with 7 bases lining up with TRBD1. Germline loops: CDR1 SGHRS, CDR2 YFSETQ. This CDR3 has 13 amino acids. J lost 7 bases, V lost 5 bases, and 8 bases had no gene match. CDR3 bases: TGCGCCAGCAGACAACAGGGGAATGGTGGCTACACCTTC. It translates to CASRQQGNGGYTF.

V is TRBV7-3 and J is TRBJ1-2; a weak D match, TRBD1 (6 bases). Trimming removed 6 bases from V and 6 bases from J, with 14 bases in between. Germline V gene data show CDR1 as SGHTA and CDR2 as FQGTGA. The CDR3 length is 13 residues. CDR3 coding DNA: TGTGCCAGCAGTCCCTCCCGACAGGATGGCTACACCTTC. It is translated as CASSPSRQDGYTF.

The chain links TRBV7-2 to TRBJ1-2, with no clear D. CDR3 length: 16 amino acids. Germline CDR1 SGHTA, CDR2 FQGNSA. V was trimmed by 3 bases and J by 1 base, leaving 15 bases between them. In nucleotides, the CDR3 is TGTGCCAGCAGCTTTCCCTCATCCACTGGTAACTATGGCTACACCTTC. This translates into CASSFPSSTGNYGYTF.

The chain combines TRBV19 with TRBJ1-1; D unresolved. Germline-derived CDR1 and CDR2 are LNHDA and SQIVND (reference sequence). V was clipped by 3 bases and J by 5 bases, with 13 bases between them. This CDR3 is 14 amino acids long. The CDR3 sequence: CASSIEGTRTEAFF. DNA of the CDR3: TGTGCCAGTAGTATCGAGGGTACGAGGACTGAAGCTTTCTTT.

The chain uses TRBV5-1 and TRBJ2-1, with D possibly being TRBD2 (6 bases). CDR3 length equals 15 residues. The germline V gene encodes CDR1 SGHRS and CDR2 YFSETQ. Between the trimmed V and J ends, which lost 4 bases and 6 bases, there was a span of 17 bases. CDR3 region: CASSTGTGAPNEQFF. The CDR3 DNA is TGCGCCAGCAGCACCGGGACTGGGGCCCCCAATGAGCAGTTCTTC.